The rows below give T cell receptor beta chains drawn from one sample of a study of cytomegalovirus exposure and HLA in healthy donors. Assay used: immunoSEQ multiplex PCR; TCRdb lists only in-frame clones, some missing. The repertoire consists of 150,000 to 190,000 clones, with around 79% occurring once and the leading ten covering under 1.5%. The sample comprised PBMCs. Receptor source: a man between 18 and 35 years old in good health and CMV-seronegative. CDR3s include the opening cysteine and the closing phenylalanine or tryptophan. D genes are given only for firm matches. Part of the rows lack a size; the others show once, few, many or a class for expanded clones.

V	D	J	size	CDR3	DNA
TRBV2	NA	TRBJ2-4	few	CASSDPLAKNIQYF	TGTGCCAGCAGTGACCCGTTAGCCAAAAACATTCAGTACTTC
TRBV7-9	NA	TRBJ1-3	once	CSSSLYRVDSSGNTIYF	TGTTCCAGCAGCTTATACAGGGTTGATTCCTCTGGAAACACCATATATTTT
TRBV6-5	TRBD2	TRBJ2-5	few	CASSYSGLAGQETQYF	TGTGCCAGCAGTTACTCGGGACTAGCGGGACAAGAGACCCAGTACTTC
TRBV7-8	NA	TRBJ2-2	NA	CASSLRRQGTGELFF	TGTGCCAGCAGCTTAAGGCGTCAGGGGACCGGGGAGCTGTTTTTT
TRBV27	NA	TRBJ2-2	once	CASSQTGAGELFF	TGTGCCAGCAGTCAGACAGGAGCCGGGGAGCTGTTTTTT
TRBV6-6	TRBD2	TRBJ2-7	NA	CASSPPGAGDYEQYF	TGTGCCAGCAGTCCCCCAGGAGCGGGAGACTACGAGCAGTACTTC
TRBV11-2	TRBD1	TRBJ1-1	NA	CASSQTLGGSNTEAFF	TGTGCCAGCAGCCAAACATTAGGGGGCTCCAACACTGAAGCTTTCTTT
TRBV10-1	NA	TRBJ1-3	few	CASSESGEQGPPGNTIYF	TGCGCCAGCAGTGAGTCTGGGGAACAGGGCCCCCCCGGAAACACCATATATTTT
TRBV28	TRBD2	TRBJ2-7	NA	CASSLRGVAGGKYF	TGTGCCAGCAGTCTACGGGGGGTAGCGGGAGGGAAGTACTTC
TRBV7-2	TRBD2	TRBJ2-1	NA	CASSLDASGYYNEQFF	TGTGCCAGCAGCTTAGACGCTAGCGGGTACTACAATGAGCAGTTCTTC
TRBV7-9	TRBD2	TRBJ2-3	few	CASSQGLAGVGDTQYF	TGTGCCAGCAGTCAGGGACTAGCGGGAGTTGGTGATACGCAGTATTTT
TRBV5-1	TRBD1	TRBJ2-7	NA	CASSLGGTGRREQYF	TGCGCCAGCAGCTTGGGGGGGACAGGGAGGAGAGAGCAGTACTTC
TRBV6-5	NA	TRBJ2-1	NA	CASRERDEQFF	TGTGCCAGCAGAGAGCGGGATGAGCAGTTCTTC
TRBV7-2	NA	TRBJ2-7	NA	CASSTHQVTYEQYF	TGTGCCAGCAGCACACATCAGGTGACCTACGAGCAGTACTTC
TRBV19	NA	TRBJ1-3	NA	CASSIAGVGSGNTIYF	TGTGCCAGTAGTATAGCCGGGGTGGGCTCTGGAAACACCATATATTTT
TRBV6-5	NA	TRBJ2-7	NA	CASSVLSGSGGEQYF	TGTGCCAGCAGCGTCCTAAGCGGGTCCGGGGGTGAGCAGTACTTC
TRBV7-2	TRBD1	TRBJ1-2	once	CASSMAGGEGYTF	TGTGCCAGCAGCATGGCAGGGGGTGAGGGCTACACCTTC
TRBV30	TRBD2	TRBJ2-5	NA	CAWSSGLAGGQETQYF	TGTGCCTGGAGTTCGGGACTAGCGGGGGGGCAAGAGACCCAGTACTTC
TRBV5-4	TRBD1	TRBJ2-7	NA	CASSPGQGSYEQYF	TGTGCCAGCAGCCCGGGACAGGGCTCCTACGAGCAGTACTTC
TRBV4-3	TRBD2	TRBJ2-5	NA	CASSQDWQGSWGGTQYF	TGCGCCAGCAGCCAAGATTGGCAGGGTTCTTGGGGGGGGACCCAGTACTTC
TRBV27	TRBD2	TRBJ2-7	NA	CASSLYREDSYEQYF	TGTGCCAGCAGTTTATACCGGGAGGACTCCTACGAGCAGTACTTC
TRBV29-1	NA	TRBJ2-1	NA	CSVGGRPKNEQFF	TGCAGCGTTGGAGGTCGGCCAAAGAATGAGCAGTTCTTC
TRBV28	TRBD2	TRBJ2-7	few	CASSLLGTSGNYEQYF	TGTGCCAGCAGTTTATTGGGGACTAGCGGGAACTACGAGCAGTACTTC
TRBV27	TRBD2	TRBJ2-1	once	CASSGASGGGGGYNEQFF	TGTGCCAGCAGTGGGGCTAGCGGGGGCGGAGGGGGCTACAATGAGCAGTTCTTC
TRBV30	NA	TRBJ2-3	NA	CAWSSSDTQYF	TGTGCCTGGAGTTCATCCGATACGCAGTATTTT
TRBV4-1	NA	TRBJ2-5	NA	CASSSNPRDLETQYF	TGCGCCAGCTCCTCCAACCCCCGCGATCTGGAGACCCAGTACTTC
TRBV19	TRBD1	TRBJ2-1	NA	CASSIATGPYNEQFF	TGTGCCAGTAGTATCGCGACAGGGCCCTACAATGAGCAGTTCTTC
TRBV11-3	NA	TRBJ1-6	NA	CASSLDGGPPTNSPLHF	TGTGCCAGCAGCTTAGATGGGGGCCCGCCTACCAATTCACCCCTCCACTTT
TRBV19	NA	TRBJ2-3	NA	CASSIDRGTQYF	TGTGCCAGTAGTATAGATCGAGGTACGCAGTATTTT
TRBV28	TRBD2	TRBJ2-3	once	CASSFGGTSGGTDTQYF	TGTGCCAGCAGTTTTGGGGGAACTAGCGGGGGCACAGATACGCAGTATTTT
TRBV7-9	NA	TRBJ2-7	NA	CASSLAVRDYEQYF	TGTGCCAGCAGCTTAGCGGTACGGGACTACGAGCAGTACTTC
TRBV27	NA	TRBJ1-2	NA	CASSFSGYGSYTF	TGTGCCAGCAGTTTTTCAGGGTATGGTAGCTACACCTTC
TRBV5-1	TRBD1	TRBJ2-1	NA	CASSRDRDNEQFF	TGCGCCAGCAGCCGGGACAGGGACAATGAGCAGTTCTTC
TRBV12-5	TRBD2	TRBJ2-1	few	CASGLSIAGEFNEQFF	TGTGCTAGTGGTTTGTCGATAGCGGGAGAGTTTAATGAGCAGTTCTTC
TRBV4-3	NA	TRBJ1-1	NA	CASSQDTGTGTEAFF	TGCGCCAGCAGCCAAGACACAGGGACGGGCACTGAAGCTTTCTTT
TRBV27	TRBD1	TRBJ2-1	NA	CASSTYRGSVPNGQDEQFF	TGTGCCAGCAGTACGTACAGGGGTAGTGTCCCAAACGGTCAGGATGAGCAGTTCTTC
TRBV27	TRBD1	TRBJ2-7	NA	CASSPLGTGFDEQYF	TGTGCCAGCAGCCCCCTCGGGACAGGGTTCGACGAGCAGTACTTC
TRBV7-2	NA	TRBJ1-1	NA	CASSLVGGNTEAFF	TGTGCCAGCAGCTTAGTGGGGGGGAACACTGAAGCTTTCTTT
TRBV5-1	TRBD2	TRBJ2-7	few	CASSLVGTTYEQYF	TGCGCCAGCAGCTTAGTCGGGACTACCTACGAGCAGTACTTC
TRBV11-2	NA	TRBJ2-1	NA	CASSLEANEQFF	TGTGCCAGCAGCTTAGAGGCCAATGAGCAGTTCTTC
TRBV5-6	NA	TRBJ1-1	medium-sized	CASSLNRVAFF	TGTGCCAGCAGCTTAAATCGGGTAGCTTTCTTT
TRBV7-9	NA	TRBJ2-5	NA	CSSSRGTAEQETQYF	TGTTCCAGCAGCCGGGGGACAGCCGAGCAAGAGACCCAGTACTTC
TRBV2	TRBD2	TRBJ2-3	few	CASSETSGGDTQYF	TGTGCCAGCAGTGAAACTAGCGGGGGGGATACGCAGTATTTT
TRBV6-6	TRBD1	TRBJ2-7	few	CASSRTGLEQYF	TGTGCCAGCAGTCGGACAGGGCTCGAGCAGTACTTC
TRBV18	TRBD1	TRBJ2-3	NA	CASSPLGQGAPDTQYF	TGTGCCAGCTCACCGTTGGGACAGGGGGCACCAGATACGCAGTATTTT
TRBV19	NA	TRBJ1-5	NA	CASSLIRGRLDQPQHF	TGTGCCAGTTCCCTCATCCGGGGTAGGTTGGATCAGCCCCAGCATTTT
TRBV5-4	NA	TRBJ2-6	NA	CASSLVHPSGANALTF	TGTGCCAGCAGCTTGGTTCATCCCTCTGGGGCCAACGCCCTGACTTTC
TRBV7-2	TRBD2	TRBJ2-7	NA	CASSGSSGSSYEQYF	TGTGCCAGCTCCGGTAGTAGCGGGAGCTCCTACGAGCAGTACTTC
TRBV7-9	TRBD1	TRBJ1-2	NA	CSSSGGQASGYTF	TGTTCCAGCAGCGGAGGACAGGCGAGTGGCTACACCTTC
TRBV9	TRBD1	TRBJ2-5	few	CASSPGTGGFQETQYF	TGTGCCAGCAGCCCGGGGACAGGGGGCTTCCAAGAGACCCAGTACTTC
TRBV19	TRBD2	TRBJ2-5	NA	CASSGTSGRATETQYF	TGTGCCAGCTCCGGGACTAGCGGGAGAGCTACGGAGACCCAGTACTTC
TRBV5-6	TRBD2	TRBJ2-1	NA	CASLASGSSDEQFF	TGTGCCAGCCTCGCTAGCGGGAGTAGCGATGAGCAGTTCTTC
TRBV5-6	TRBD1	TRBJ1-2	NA	CASSVDRNALGYTF	TGTGCCAGCAGCGTGGACAGGAACGCCCTCGGGTACACCTTC
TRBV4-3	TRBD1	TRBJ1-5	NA	CASSQDRDRGDQPQHF	TGCGCCAGCAGCCAAGATCGGGACAGGGGCGATCAGCCCCAGCATTTT
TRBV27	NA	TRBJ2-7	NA	CASSPRDIGWEQYF	TGTGCCAGCAGTCCCCGGGACATCGGTTGGGAGCAGTACTTC
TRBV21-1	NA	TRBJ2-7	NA	CALIFRTSGRAGEQYF	TGTGCCCTAATCTTCAGGACTAGCGGGAGGGCAGGCGAGCAGTACTTC
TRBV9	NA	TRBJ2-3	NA	CASSAWGPDTQYF	TGTGCCAGCAGCGCCTGGGGCCCAGATACGCAGTATTTT